This TCR beta chain was observed in a study of control samples from healthy donors and cancer patients. Only in-frame clones appear in the TCRdb table, and some are missing; sequencing was by immunoSEQ multiplex PCR. The table has about 96,000 clones, more than 80% seen once. The TCR comes from a man aged 18 to 30 in good health. Material: blood.

CDR3 sequence: CASSLGDYNEQFF. The CDR3 nucleotides are TGCGCCAGCAGCTTGGGGGACTACAATGAGCAGTTCTTC. The chain is built from TRBV5-1 and TRBJ2-1, with D hard to call. CDR1 and CDR2 from the germline V gene are SGHRS and YFSETQ. V was cut by 0 bases and J by 3 bases, with 4 bases left in between. The CDR3 extends over 13 amino acids.